This entry concerns a single TCR beta chain. The treatment is: around 19 received Ad26.COV2.S at low or high dose, single or two shots; five or six received placebo; per-sample allocation not given. Sample collection was performed on day 63 after the first vaccine or placebo injection. The data belong to a study of Ad26.COV2.S vaccination and SARS-CoV-2 variants. Measured with immunoSEQ multiplex PCR; TCRdb has only the in-frame clones, and not every one. Of approximately 350,000 clones listed, 83% are singletons. The CDR3 totals 15 residues. Germline V gene sequence: CDR1 MNHEY, CDR2 SVGAGI. Trimming removed 0 bases from V and 5 bases from J, with 13 bases in between.

V and J are TRBV6-5 and TRBJ2-5; possibly TRBD2 for D (5 bases). The source material was peripheral blood, sampled in a trial of Ad26.COV2.S vaccine versus placebo. The TCR comes from a person between 18 and 60 years old who received the Ad26.COV2.S COVID-19 vaccine or a placebo. The CDR3 region is CASSYSMGSGETQYF. As DNA, the CDR3 is TGTGCCAGCAGTTACTCCATGGGGTCGGGGGAGACCCAGTACTTC.